The 24 T cell receptor beta chains presented below share a single source sample, sequenced in a study of OX40 agonist ivuxolimab in advanced cancers. Generated by immunoSEQ multiplex PCR, the TCRdb table keeps only in-frame clones and is missing some. The table lists more than 60,000 clones, roughly 90% of them singletons. The material sequenced was CD4+ or CD8+ T cells sorted from blood, taken in a trial of the OX40 agonist ivuxolimab. The origin of the receptors is an adult with an advanced solid tumor such as melanoma, head and neck, liver or kidney cancer.

This chain uses TRBV9 with TRBJ2-1; D may be TRBD2 (7 bases). Deletions cut 1 base from V and 2 bases from J, with 10 bases between. The CDR3 sequence is 15 residues long. Germline V lookup: CDR1 SGDLS, CDR2 YYNGEE. This CDR3 is CASSVRGGAYNEQFF. The CDR3 nucleotides read TGTGCCAGCAGCGTACGCGGGGGCGCCTACAATGAGCAGTTCTTC.

V gene TRBV18 combines with J gene TRBJ1-4; D is uncertain. The CDR3 is made up of 12 amino acids. Germline CDR1 KGHSH, CDR2 LQKENI. Trimming shortened V by 0 bases and J by 7 bases, and 3 bases separated the two germline ends. DNA for the CDR3: TGTGCCAGCTCACCACCTGGTGAAAAACTGTTTTTT. Its translation is CASSPPGEKLFF.

The rearrangement uses TRBV28 and TRBJ1-5; TRBD1 matches 8 bases. CDR3 length equals 14 residues. J was trimmed by 6 bases and V by 6 bases; bases with no gene match: 7. Looked up from germline, CDR1 is MDHEN and CDR2 is SYDVKM. CDR3: CASRTGGVIQPQHF. Here the CDR3 DNA reads TGTGCCAGCAGAACAGGGGGGGTGATTCAGCCCCAGCATTTT.

The V call is TRBV5-1, the J call TRBJ2-3; D is possibly TRBD1 (6 bases). V lost 4 bases and J 3 bases, leaving 15 bases between the germline ends. The CDR3 sequence is 15 residues long. Germline CDR1 SGHRS, CDR2 YFSETQ. The CDR3 DNA is TGCGCCAGCAGCCCCGTAGGGGGTGGGACAGATACGCAGTATTTT. Its translation: CASSPVGGGTDTQYF.

The chain links TRBV19 to TRBJ1-5; perhaps TRBD1 as D (5 bases). V lost 6 bases to trimming and J lost 0 bases, with 9 bases between them. The CDR3 has 14 residues. Germline V gene sequence: CDR1 LNHDA, CDR2 SQIVND (reference sequence). CDR3 in amino acids: CASSLTDSNQPQHF. In nucleotides, the CDR3 is TGTGCCAGTAGCCTGACAGATAGCAATCAGCCCCAGCATTTT.

The V call is TRBV19, the J call TRBJ2-7; unclear D gene. Trimming took 3 bases from V and 2 from J, leaving 8 bases between them. The CDR3 totals 13 residues. CDR1 is LNHDA and CDR2 is SQIVND in the germline V gene (reference sequence). CDR3 protein: CASSIGPTYEQYF. The DNA for the CDR3 is TGTGCCAGTAGTATCGGGCCTACCTACGAGCAGTACTTC.

The chain combines TRBV19 with TRBJ1-4; no clear D gene. The germline V and J ends were trimmed by 1 base and 0 bases, with 9 bases remaining between them. In germline, CDR1 is LNHDA, CDR2 SQIVND (reference sequence). CDR3 size: 16 residues. CDR3 amino acids: CASSIVVVSTNEKLFF. The CDR3 DNA follows: TGTGCCAGTAGTATAGTTGTGGTGTCAACTAATGAAAAACTGTTTTTT.

The genes are TRBV12-5 and TRBJ2-5; D perhaps matches TRBD2 (5 bases). Germline loops: CDR1 LGHNT, CDR2 FRNRAP. V gave up 1 base and J gave up 2 bases, with 14 bases separating them. This CDR3 is 16 amino acids long. In nucleotides, the CDR3 is TGTGCTAGTGGTTTGGGCCAAGGGAGCGGACAAGAGACCCAGTACTTC. Protein product: CASGLGQGSGQETQYF. Full variable domain (rest looked up from reference TRBV12-5 and TRBJ2-5): DARVTQTPRHKVTEMGQEVTMRCQPILGHNTVFWYRQTMMQGLELLAYFRNRAPLDDSGMPKDRFSAEMPDATLATLKIQPSEPRDSAVYFCASGLGQGSGQETQYFGPGTRLLVL.

V and J are TRBV14 and TRBJ2-6; D is perhaps TRBD1 or TRBD2 (6 bases each). Trimming took off 4 bases at V and 3 bases at J, with 16 bases between the two ends. The CDR3 is 17 amino acids. CDR1 and CDR2 (germline): SGHDN, FVKESK. For the CDR3, the DNA is TGTGCCAGCAGCCTCTTGTCGGGGGCTAGTGGGGCCAACGTCCTGACTTTC. It is translated as CASSLLSGASGANVLTF.

This chain joins TRBV25-1 and TRBJ1-4; no firm D call. Germline CDR1 and CDR2: MGHDK and SYGVNS. Trimming left V 0 bases short and J 7 bases short, with 3 bases between. The CDR3 extends over 12 amino acids. The DNA for the CDR3 is TGTGCCAGCAGTGAATACGGTGAAAAACTGTTTTTT. Its translation: CASSEYGEKLFF.

The V call is TRBV11-1, the J call TRBJ2-3, with D unresolved. V lost 2 bases to trimming and J lost 0 bases, with 9 bases between them. CDR3 size: 15 residues. Germline CDR1 is SGHAT and CDR2 is FQDESV (reference sequence). The CDR3 is CASSLRAESTDTQYF. DNA of the CDR3: TGTGCCAGCAGCTTAAGGGCCGAAAGCACAGATACGCAGTATTTT.

The CDR3 reads CASSPSSPGLAGVNEQFF. DNA of the CDR3: TGTGCCAGCTCACCCTCCTCCCCGGGACTAGCGGGGGTGAATGAGCAGTTCTTC. The chain has TRBV18 and TRBJ2-1, with TRBD2 matching over 14 bases. V gave up 3 bases and J gave up 7 bases; unmatched junction bases: 11. The germline gives CDR1 KGHSH, CDR2 LQKENI. The CDR3 totals 18 residues. Using reference TRBV18 and TRBJ2-1 for the parts outside the CDR3, the full variable domain is NAGVMQNPRHLVRRRGQEARLRCSPMKGHSHVYWYRQLPEEGLKFMVYLQKENIIDESGMPKERFSAEFPKEGPSILRIQQVVRGDSAAYFCASSPSSPGLAGVNEQFFGPGTRLTVL.

This clone appeared once. J is TRBJ2-7 and V is TRBV7-2; 7 bases match TRBD1. The length of the CDR3 is 16 residues. Losses at the gene ends were 7 bases for V and 3 bases for J; bases not matched to a gene: 15. The germline V gene encodes CDR1 SGHTA and CDR2 FQGNSA. CDR3 loop: CASTKPGTDSIYEQYF. Written as DNA, the CDR3 is TGTGCCAGCACCAAACCCGGGACAGACAGTATCTACGAGCAGTACTTC.

The rearrangement uses TRBV6-6 and TRBJ2-1, with D hard to call. The CDR3 is 12 residues long. The V gene lost 2 bases and the J gene lost 4 bases, with 3 bases spanning the gap. The germline gives CDR1 MNHNY, CDR2 SVGAGI (reference sequence). CDR3 region: CASSYTYNEQFF. DNA for the CDR3: TGTGCCAGCAGTTACACTTACAATGAGCAGTTCTTC.

The chain joins TRBV7-9 to TRBJ2-3; no clear D. Trimming cost V 5 bases and J 2 bases, with 17 bases left between them. This CDR3 is 16 amino acids long. CDR1 is SEHNR and CDR2 is FQNEAQ in the germline V gene (reference sequence). CDR3 residues: CASSPRIGSNTDTQYF. Written as DNA, the CDR3 is TGTGCCAGCAGCCCCCGCATAGGATCGAACACAGATACGCAGTATTTT.

The rearrangement uses TRBV29-1 and TRBJ2-3; D is ambiguous. CDR1 is SQVTM, CDR2 ANQGSEA, per germline. The CDR3 covers 12 residues. Trimming took 4 bases from V and 3 from J, leaving 8 bases between them. The CDR3 DNA reads TGCAGCGTTGTGGAGTTTACAGATACGCAGTATTTT. Its protein is CSVVEFTDTQYF.

Here the CDR3 DNA reads TGTGCCAGCAGTTTCTACCGACAGGGGACTGAAGCTTTCTTT. This translates into CASSFYRQGTEAFF. V is TRBV28 and J is TRBJ1-1; 8 bases fit TRBD1. Germline CDR1 MDHEN, CDR2 SYDVKM. This CDR3 is built from 14 residues. After removal of 3 bases from V and 5 bases from J, the junction contained 5 bases not matched to a gene. Full variable domain (outside the CDR3, taken from reference TRBV28 and TRBJ1-1): DVKVTQSSRYLVKRTGEKVFLECVQDMDHENMFWYRQDPGLGLRLIYFSYDVKMKEKGDIPEGYSVSREKKERFSLILESASTNQTSMYLCASSFYRQGTEAFFGQGTRLTVV.

The chain uses TRBV11-2 and TRBJ1-3, with no clear D. V lost 3 bases and J 1 base, leaving 13 bases between the germline ends. CDR3 length equals 16 residues. The germline V gene encodes CDR1 SGHAT and CDR2 FQNNGV. CDR3 DNA sequence: TGTGCCAGCAGCTTTTCGGGGTCGGGGTCTGGAAACACCATATATTTT. Translation gives CASSFSGSGSGNTIYF.

A few counts support this clone. The chain uses TRBV7-2 and TRBJ1-6; tentatively, D is TRBD1 (6 bases). The CDR3 runs 14 residues. From germline, CDR1 is SGHTA and CDR2 FQGNSA. Trimming took 5 bases from V and 7 from J, leaving 12 bases between them. The CDR3 protein is CASSRGQENSPLHF. DNA of the CDR3: TGTGCCAGCAGCCGGGGGCAGGAAAATTCACCCCTCCACTTT. The whole variable domain, filled in from reference TRBV7-2 and TRBJ1-6, reads GAGVSQSPSNKVTEKGKDVELRCDPISGHTALYWYRQSLGQGLEFLIYFQGNSAPDKSGLPSDRFSAERTGGSVSTLTIQRTQQEDSAVYLCASSRGQENSPLHFGNGTRLTVT.

V gene TRBV27 combines with J gene TRBJ1-4; TRBD1 aligns across 7 bases. V was clipped by 6 bases and J by 5 bases; unmatched bases: 6. The CDR3 covers 14 residues. Germline V CDR1 and CDR2: MNHEY, SMNVEV (reference sequence). CDR3: CASSHKQGNEKLFF. CDR3 in DNA: TGTGCCAGCAGCCACAAACAGGGGAATGAAAAACTGTTTTTT.

This clone was found once. The rearrangement links TRBV5-1 to TRBJ1-2; 7 nucleotides match TRBD1. Trimming at V came to 4 bases and at J to 3 bases, leaving 9 bases not matched to a gene. Germline V gene data show CDR1 as SGHRS and CDR2 as YFSETQ. The CDR3 runs to 15 residues. In nucleotides, the CDR3 is TGCGCCAGCAGCGCCGGGGACAGACCCTACTATGGCTACACCTTC. Translated: CASSAGDRPYYGYTF.

Concerning this clone itself: A read error may account for a junction end that differs from germline. Other DNA sequences in the same sample also yield this CDR3. V gene TRBV6-5 combines with J gene TRBJ1-6; D is ambiguous. Germline CDR1 and CDR2: MNHEY and SVGAGI. CDR3 length: 14 residues. The CDR3 DNA follows: TGTGCCAGCAGTTACAACATGATAGATTCACCCCTCCATTTT. Residues: CASSYNMIDSPLHF.

V is TRBV5-1 and J is TRBJ2-2; 8 bases are a match to TRBD2. Germline loops: CDR1 SGHRS, CDR2 YFSETQ. Trimming at V came to 7 bases and at J to 4 bases, leaving 15 bases not matched to a gene. The CDR3 has 17 amino acids. The CDR3 is CASEPGGGKVGTGELFF. DNA of the CDR3: TGCGCCAGCGAGCCCGGGGGGGGCAAGGTCGGCACCGGGGAGCTGTTTTTT.

V gene TRBV7-2 combines with J gene TRBJ2-7; D might be TRBD1 (6 bases). CDR1 is SGHTA and CDR2 is FQGNSA in the germline V gene. V lost 0 bases and J 0 bases, leaving 12 bases between the germline ends. The CDR3 extends over 16 amino acids. As DNA, the CDR3 is TGTGCCAGCAGCTTAGCGAAGGGGGTCAGCTCCTACGAGCAGTACTTC. It yields the protein CASSLAKGVSSYEQYF.